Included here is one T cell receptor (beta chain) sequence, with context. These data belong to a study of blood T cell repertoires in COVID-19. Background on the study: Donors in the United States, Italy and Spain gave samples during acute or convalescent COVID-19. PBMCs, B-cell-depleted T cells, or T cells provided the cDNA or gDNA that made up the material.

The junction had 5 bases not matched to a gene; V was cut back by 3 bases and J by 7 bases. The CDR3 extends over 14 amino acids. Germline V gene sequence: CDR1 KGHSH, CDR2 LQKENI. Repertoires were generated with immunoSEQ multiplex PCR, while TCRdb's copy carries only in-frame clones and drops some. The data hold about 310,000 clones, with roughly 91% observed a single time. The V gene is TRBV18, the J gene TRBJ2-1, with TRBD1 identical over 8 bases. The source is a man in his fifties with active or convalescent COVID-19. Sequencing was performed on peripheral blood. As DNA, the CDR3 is TGTGCCAGCTCACCGGCCAGGGGGCAAAATGAGCAGTTCTTC. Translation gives CASSPARGQNEQFF. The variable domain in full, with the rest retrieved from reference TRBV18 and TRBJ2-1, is NAGVMQNPRHLVRRRGQEARLRCSPMKGHSHVYWYRQLPEEGLKFMVYLQKENIIDESGMPKERFSAEFPKEGPSILRIQQVVRGDSAAYFCASSPARGQNEQFFGPGTRLTVL.